The following is a T cell receptor beta chain sequence with its context. What it recognizes is unknown. CDR3 length: 15 amino acids. V lost 5 bases to trimming and J lost 2 bases; unmatched junction nucleotides: 3. Germline-derived CDR1 and CDR2 are WNHNN and SYGVQD (reference sequence). PCR was performed using 60 Vbeta and 13 Jbeta primers. Libraries were prepared by immunoSEQ multiplex PCR; TCRdb keeps only in-frame clonotypes and omits some of them. The sample records about 180,000 clones, over 60% being singletons. The donors gave bone marrow, and they were healthy. Whereas donors were nominally healthy upon sampling, unrecorded immune exposures were probable. The data belong to a study of cytomegalovirus exposure and HLA in healthy donors. Overall study findings and caveats: There were some public TCRs occurring in many donors, but most TCR sequences were rare. Upon later analysis, TCR association rates were observed to vary by HLA locus, being highest for DRB1 and lowest for HLA-C.

This receptor was obtained from a man in his late teens or twenties in good health and CMV-seronegative. The sequencing input was PBMCs. The chain employs TRBV10-1 and TRBJ2-3; TRBD2 matches at 11 bases. DNA for the CDR3: TGCGCCAGCAGTCGACTAGCGGGAAACACAGATACGCAGTATTTT. Translating it yields CASSRLAGNTDTQYF.